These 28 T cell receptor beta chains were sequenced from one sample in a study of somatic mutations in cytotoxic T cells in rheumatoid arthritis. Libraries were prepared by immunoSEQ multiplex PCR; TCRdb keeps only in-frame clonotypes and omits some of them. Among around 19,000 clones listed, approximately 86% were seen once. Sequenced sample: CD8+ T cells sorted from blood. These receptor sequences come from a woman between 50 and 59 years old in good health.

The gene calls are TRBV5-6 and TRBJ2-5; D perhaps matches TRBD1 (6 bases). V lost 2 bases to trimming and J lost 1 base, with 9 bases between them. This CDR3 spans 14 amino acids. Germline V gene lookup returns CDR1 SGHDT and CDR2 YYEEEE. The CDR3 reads CASSFWGPQETQYF. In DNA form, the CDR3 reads TGTGCCAGCAGCTTCTGGGGGCCCCAAGAGACCCAGTACTTC.

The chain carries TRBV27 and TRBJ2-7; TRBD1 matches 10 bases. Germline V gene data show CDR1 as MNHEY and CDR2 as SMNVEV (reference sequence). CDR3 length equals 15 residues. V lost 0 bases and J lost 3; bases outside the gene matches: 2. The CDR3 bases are TGTGCCAGCAGTTTATCCAGGACAGGGGGCTACGAGCAGTACTTC. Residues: CASSLSRTGGYEQYF.

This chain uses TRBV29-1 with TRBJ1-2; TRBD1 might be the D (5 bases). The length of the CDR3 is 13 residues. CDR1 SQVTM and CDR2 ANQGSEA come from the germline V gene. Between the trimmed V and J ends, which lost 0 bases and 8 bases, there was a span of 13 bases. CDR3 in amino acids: CSVEEGTGPGYTF. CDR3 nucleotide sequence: TGCAGCGTTGAAGAGGGGACCGGACCAGGCTACACCTTC.

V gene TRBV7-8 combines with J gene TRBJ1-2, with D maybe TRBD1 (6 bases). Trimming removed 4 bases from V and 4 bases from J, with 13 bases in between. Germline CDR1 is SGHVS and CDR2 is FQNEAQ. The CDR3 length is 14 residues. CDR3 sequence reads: CASSSGGTTYGYTF. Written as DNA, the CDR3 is TGTGCCAGCAGCTCTGGGGGGACAACCTATGGCTACACCTTC.

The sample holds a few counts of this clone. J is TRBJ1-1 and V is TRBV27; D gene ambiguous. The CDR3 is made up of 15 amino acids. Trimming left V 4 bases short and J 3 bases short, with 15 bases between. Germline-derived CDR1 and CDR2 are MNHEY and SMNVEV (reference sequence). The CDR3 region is CASSSSRVVYTEAFF. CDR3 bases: TGTGCCAGCAGTTCCTCCCGGGTTGTGTACACTGAAGCTTTCTTT.

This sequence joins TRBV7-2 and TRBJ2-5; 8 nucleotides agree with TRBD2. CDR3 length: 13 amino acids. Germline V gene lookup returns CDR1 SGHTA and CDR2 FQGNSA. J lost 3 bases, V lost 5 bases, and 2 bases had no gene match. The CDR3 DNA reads TGTGCCAGCAGCGAAGCGGGAGAAGAGACCCAGTACTTC. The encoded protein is CASSEAGEETQYF.

CDR3 protein: CASSYGTGVSETQYF. The CDR3 coding sequence is TGTGCCAGCAGTTACGGGACAGGGGTCTCAGAGACCCAGTACTTC. The chain uses TRBV6-5 and TRBJ2-5; 10 positions match TRBD1. Germline CDR1 MNHEY, CDR2 SVGAGI. V was pared by 2 bases and J by 4 bases, with 4 bases of the junction left unmatched. There are 15 residues in the CDR3.

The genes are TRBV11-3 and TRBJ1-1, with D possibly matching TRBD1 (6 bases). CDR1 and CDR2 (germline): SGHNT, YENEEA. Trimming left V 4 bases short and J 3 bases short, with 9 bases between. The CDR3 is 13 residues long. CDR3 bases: TGTGCCAGCAGCTCCAGGGGTCACACTGAAGCTTTCTTT. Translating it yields CASSSRGHTEAFF.

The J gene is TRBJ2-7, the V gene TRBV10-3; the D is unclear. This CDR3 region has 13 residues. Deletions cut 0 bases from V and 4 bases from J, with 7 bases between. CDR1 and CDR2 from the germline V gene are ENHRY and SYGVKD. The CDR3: CAISESISYEQYV. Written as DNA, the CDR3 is TGTGCCATCAGTGAGTCCATCTCTTACGAGCAGTACGTC.

The DNA of the CDR3 is TGTGCCAGCAGCGTAGCCGGTACGGGGGCCTACAATGAGCAGTTCTTC. Translating it yields CASSVAGTGAYNEQFF. The chain couples TRBV9 to TRBJ2-1; weak D call: TRBD2 (6 bases). The germline CDR1 and CDR2 sequences are SGDLS and YYNGEE. The CDR3 consists of 16 residues. Trimming took off 0 bases at V and 2 bases at J, with 12 bases between the two ends.

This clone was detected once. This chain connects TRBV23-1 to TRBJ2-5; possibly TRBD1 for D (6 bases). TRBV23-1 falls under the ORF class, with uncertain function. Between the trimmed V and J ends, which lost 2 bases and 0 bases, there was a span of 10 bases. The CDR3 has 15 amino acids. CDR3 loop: CASSQPGQNQETQYF. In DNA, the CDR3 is TGCGCCAGCAGTCAACCTGGACAGAACCAAGAGACCCAGTACTTC.

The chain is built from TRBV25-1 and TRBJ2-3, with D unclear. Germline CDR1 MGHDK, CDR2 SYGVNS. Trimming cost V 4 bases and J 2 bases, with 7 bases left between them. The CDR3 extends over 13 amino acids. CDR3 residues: CASSGGYTDTQYF. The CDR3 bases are TGTGCCAGCAGTGGGGGATACACAGATACGCAGTATTTT.

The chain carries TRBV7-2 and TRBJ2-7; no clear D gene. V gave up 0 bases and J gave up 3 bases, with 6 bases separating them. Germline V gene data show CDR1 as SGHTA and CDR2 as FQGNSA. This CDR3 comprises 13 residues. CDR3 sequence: CASSLAPGYEQYV. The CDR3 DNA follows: TGTGCCAGCAGCTTAGCGCCCGGCTACGAGCAGTACGTC.

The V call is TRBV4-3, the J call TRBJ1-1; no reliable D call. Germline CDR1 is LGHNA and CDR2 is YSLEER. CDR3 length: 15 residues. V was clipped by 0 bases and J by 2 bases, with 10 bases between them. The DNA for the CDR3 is TGCGCCAGCAGCCAAGAGGTGATGATAAACACTGAAGCTTTCTTT. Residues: CASSQEVMINTEAFF.

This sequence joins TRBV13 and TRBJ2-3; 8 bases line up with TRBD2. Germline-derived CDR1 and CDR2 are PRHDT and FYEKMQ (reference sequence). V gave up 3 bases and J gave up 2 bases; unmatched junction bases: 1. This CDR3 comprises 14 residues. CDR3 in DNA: TGTGCCAGCAGCTTGACTAGCGACACAGATACGCAGTATTTT. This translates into CASSLTSDTDTQYF.

Here the CDR3 reads CASSQDQLTEAFF. CDR3 DNA sequence: TGCGCCAGCAGCCAAGATCAGCTCACTGAAGCTTTCTTT. The chain couples TRBV4-1 to TRBJ1-1; D gene unclear. Germline V lookup: CDR1 MGHRA, CDR2 YSYEKL. This CDR3 comprises 13 residues. V lost 0 bases, J lost 4 bases, and 6 bases lay in between.

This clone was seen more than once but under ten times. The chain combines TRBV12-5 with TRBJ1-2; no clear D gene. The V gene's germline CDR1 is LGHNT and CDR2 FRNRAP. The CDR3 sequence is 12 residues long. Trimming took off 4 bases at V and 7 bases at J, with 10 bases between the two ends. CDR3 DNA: TGTGCTAGTGGTTCCCCTTATGGTGGCTACACCTTC. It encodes CASGSPYGGYTF.

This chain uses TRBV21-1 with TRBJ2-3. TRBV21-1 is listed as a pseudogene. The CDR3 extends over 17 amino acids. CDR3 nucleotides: TGTGCCAGCAGCAAAGCTACCCGGGGCGTCCGTACAGATACGCAGTATTTT. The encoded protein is CASSKATRGVRTDTQYF.

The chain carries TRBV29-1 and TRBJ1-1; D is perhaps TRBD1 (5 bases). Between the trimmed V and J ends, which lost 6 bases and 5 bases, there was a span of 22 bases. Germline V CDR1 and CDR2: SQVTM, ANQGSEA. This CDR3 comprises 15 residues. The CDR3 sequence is CSVVPGEGRRTEAFF. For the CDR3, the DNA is TGCAGCGTCGTCCCTGGGGAGGGACGAAGAACTGAAGCTTTCTTT.

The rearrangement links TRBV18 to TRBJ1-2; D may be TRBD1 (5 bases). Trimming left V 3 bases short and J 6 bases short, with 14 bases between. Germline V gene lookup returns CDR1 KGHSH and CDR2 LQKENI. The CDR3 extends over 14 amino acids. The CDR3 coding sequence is TGTGCCAGCTCACCCATAGACAGACCCGATGGCTACACCTTC. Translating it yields CASSPIDRPDGYTF.

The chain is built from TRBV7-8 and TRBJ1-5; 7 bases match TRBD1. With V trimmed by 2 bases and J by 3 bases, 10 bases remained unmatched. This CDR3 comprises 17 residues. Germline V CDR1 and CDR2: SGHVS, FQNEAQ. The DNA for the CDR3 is TGTGCCAGCAGCTTACGCCCCCGAACAGGGGTCAATCAGCCCCAGCATTTT. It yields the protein CASSLRPRTGVNQPQHF.

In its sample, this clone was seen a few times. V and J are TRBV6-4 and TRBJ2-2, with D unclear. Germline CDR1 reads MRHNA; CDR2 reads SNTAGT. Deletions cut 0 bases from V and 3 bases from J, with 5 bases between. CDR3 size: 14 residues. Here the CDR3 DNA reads TGTGCCAGCAGTGACTCGATCGACACCGGGGAGCTGTTTTTT. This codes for CASSDSIDTGELFF.

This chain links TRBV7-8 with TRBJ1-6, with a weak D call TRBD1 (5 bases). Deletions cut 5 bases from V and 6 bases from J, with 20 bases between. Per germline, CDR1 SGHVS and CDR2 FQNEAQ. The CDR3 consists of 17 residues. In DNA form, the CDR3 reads TGTGCCAGCAGCCCCAACAGGTTCGACGACACTAATTCACCCCTCCACTTT. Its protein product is CASSPNRFDDTNSPLHF.

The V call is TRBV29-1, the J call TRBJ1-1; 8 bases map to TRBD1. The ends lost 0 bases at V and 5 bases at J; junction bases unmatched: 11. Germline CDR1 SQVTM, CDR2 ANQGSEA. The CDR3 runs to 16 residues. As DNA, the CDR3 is TGCAGCGTTGAAGATCTCGGCCTCAGGGGGCTAACTGAAGCTTTCTTT. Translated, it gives CSVEDLGLRGLTEAFF.

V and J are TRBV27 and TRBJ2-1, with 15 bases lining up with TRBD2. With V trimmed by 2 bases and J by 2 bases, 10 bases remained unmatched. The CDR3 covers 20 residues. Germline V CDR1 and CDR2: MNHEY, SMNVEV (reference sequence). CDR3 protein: CASSLTPGLAGGPPYNEQFF. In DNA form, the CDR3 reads TGTGCCAGCAGTTTAACCCCTGGACTAGCGGGGGGGCCCCCCTACAATGAGCAGTTCTTC.

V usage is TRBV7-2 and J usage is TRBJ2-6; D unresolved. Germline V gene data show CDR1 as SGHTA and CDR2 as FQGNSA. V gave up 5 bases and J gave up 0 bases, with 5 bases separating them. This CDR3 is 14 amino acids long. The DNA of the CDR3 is TGTGCCAGCAGCCTAAGCTCTGGGGCCAACGTCCTGACTTTC. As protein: CASSLSSGANVLTF.

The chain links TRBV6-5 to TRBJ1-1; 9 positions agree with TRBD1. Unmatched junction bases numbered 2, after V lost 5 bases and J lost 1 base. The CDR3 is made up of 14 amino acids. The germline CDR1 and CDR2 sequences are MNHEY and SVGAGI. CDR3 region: CASSDRGTNTEAFF. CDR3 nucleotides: TGTGCCAGCAGTGACAGGGGGACGAACACTGAAGCTTTCTTT.

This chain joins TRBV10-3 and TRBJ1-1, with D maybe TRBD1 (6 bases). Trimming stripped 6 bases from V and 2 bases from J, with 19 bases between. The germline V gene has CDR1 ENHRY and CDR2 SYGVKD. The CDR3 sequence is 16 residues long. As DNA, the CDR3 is TGTGCCATCAGCTTTAGTCCGGACAGACCTAACACTGAAGCTTTCTTT. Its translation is CAISFSPDRPNTEAFF.